The source of this T cell receptor beta chain is a study of blood T cell repertoires in COVID-19. Study-level background: Acute-phase and convalescent COVID-19 samples originated in the United States, Italy and Spain. The cDNA or gDNA used as material had been derived from T cells, B-cell-depleted T cells, or PBMCs.

Trimming removed 8 bases at V and 1 base at J, with 14 bases between. The CDR3 spans 14 residues. The germline gives CDR1 SNHLY, CDR2 FYNNEI. In the original workflow: Amplification of reference gene primers was used by the study to estimate nucleated cell counts. Sequenced by immunoSEQ multiplex PCR; TCRdb stores in-frame clones only, minus some. V, J and clone size were drawn from that table, and D and trimming were deduced from the DNA. The sample shows more than 95,000 clones, roughly 80% of them seen only once. The TCR comes from a man aged 65-85 years with acute or convalescent COVID-19. This chain uses TRBV2 with TRBJ1-2; D is perhaps TRBD1 (5 bases). The specimen sequenced was peripheral blood. The DNA of the CDR3 is TGTGCCAGCTCCTTAGACAGCTTTAACTATGGCTACACCTTC. Its protein is CASSLDSFNYGYTF. Variable domain in full (rest from reference TRBV2 and TRBJ1-2): EPEVTQTPSHQVTQMGQEVILRCVPISNHLYFYWYRQILGQKVEFLVSFYNNEISEKSEIFDDQFSVERPDGSNFTLKIRSTKLEDSAMYFCASSLDSFNYGYTFGSGTRLTVV.